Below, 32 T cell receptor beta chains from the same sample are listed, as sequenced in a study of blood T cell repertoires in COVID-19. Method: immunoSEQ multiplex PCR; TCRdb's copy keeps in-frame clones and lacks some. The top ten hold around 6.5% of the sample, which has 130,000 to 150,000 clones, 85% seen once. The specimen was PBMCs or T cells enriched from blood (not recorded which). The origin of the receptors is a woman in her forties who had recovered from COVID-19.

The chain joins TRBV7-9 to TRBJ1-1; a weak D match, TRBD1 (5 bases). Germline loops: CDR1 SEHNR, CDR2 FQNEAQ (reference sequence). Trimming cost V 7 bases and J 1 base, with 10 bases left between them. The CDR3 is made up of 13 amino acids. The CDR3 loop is CASMEGRNTEAFF. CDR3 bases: TGTGCCAGCATGGAGGGGAGGAACACTGAAGCTTTCTTT.

CDR3 in DNA: TGTGCCACCAGCGGCCAGCGGGAGTTAGAGACCCAGTACTTC. This gives the protein CATSGQRELETQYF. V and J are TRBV15 and TRBJ2-5, with 8 bases identical to TRBD2. Unmatched junction bases numbered 6, after V lost 5 bases and J lost 4 bases. CDR1 and CDR2 (germline): LNHNV, YYDKDF (reference sequence). CDR3 length: 14 residues.

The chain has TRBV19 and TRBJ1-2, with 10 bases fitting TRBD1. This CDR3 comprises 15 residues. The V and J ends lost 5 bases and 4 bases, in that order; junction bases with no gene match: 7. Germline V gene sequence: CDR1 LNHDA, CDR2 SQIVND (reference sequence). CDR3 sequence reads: CASSPRDRGAYGYTF. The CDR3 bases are TGTGCCAGTAGTCCCCGGGACAGGGGCGCCTATGGCTACACCTTC.

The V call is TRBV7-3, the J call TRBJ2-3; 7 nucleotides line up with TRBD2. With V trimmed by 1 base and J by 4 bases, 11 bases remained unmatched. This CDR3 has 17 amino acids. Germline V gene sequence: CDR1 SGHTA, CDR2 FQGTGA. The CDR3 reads CASSLMLAEVKADTQYF. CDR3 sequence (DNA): TGTGCCAGCAGCTTAATGCTAGCGGAGGTTAAGGCAGATACGCAGTATTTT. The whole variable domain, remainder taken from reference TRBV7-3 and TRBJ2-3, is GAGVSQTPSNKVTEKGKYVELRCDPISGHTALYWYRQSLGQGPEFLIYFQGTGAADDSGLPNDRFFAVRPEGSVSTLKIQRTERGDSAVYLCASSLMLAEVKADTQYFGPGTRLTVL.

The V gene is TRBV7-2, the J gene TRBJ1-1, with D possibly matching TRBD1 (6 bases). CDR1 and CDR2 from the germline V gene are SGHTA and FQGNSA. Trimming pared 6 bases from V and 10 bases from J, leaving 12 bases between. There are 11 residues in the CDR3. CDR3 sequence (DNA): TGTGCCAGCAGGCGACAGGAGGTAGCTTTCTTT. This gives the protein CASRRQEVAFF.

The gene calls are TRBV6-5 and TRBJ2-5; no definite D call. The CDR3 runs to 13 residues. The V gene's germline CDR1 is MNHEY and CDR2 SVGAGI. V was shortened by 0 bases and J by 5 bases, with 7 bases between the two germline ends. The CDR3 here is CASSYSRAETQYF. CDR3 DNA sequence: TGTGCCAGCAGTTACTCGCGCGCCGAGACCCAGTACTTC.

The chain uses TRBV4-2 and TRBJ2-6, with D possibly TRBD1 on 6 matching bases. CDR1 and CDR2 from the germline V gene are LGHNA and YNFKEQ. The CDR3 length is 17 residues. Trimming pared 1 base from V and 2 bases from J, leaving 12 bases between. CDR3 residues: CASSQVQGLAGANVLTF. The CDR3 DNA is TGTGCCAGCAGCCAAGTTCAGGGGCTGGCTGGGGCCAACGTCCTGACTTTC.

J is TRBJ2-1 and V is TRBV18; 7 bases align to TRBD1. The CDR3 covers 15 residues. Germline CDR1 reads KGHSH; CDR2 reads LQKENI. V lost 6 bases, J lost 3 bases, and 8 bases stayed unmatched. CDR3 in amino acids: CASSAGQVVYNEQFF. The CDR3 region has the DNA TGTGCCAGCTCTGCAGGACAGGTGGTCTACAATGAGCAGTTCTTC. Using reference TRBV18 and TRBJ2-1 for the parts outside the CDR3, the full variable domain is NAGVMQNPRHLVRRRGQEARLRCSPMKGHSHVYWYRQLPEEGLKFMVYLQKENIIDESGMPKERFSAEFPKEGPSILRIQQVVRGDSAAYFCASSAGQVVYNEQFFGPGTRLTVL.

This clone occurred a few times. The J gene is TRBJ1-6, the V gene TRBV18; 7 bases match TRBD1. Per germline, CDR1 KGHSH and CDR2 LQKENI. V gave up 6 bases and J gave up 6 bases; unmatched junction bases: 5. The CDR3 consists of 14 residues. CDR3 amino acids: CASSPGQTNSPLHF. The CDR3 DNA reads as TGTGCCAGCTCCCCGGGACAGACTAATTCACCCCTCCACTTT.

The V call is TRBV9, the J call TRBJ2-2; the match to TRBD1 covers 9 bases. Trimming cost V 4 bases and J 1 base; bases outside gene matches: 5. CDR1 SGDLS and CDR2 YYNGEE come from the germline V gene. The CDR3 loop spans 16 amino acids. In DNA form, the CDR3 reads TGTGCCAGCAGCCTCGGGACAGGGTTGAACACCGGGGAGCTGTTTTTT. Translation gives CASSLGTGLNTGELFF.

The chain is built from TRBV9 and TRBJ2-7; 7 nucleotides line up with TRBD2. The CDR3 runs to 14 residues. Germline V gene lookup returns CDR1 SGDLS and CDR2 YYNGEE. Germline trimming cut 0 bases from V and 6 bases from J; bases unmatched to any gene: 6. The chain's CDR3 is CASSVGGGSIEQYF. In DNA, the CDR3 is TGTGCCAGCAGCGTAGGGGGCGGGAGCATCGAGCAGTACTTC. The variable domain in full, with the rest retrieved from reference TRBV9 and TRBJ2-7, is DSGVTQTPKHLITATGQRVTLRCSPRSGDLSVYWYQQSLDQGLQFLIQYYNGEERAKGNILERFSAQQFPDLHSELNLSSLELGDSALYFCASSVGGGSIEQYFGPGTRLTVT.

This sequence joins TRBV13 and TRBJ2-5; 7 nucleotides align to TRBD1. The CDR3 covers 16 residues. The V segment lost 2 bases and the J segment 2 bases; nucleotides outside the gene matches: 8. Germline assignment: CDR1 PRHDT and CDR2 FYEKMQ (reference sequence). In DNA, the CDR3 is TGTGCCAGCAGCTTAAAGGGGACAGAGAGACAAGAGACCCAGTACTTC. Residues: CASSLKGTERQETQYF.

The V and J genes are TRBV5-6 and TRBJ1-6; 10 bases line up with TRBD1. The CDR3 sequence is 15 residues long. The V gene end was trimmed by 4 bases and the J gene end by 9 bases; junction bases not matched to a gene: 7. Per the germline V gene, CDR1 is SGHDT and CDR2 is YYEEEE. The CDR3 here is CASSRDRGQGSPLHF. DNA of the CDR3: TGTGCCAGCAGCCGCGACAGGGGGCAAGGTTCACCCCTCCACTTT.

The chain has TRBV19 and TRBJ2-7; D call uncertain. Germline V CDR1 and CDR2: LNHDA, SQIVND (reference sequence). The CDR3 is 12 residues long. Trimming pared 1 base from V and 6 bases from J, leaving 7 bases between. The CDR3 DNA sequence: TGTGCCAGTAGTATAGTAAATTCCGAGCAGTACTTC. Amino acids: CASSIVNSEQYF.

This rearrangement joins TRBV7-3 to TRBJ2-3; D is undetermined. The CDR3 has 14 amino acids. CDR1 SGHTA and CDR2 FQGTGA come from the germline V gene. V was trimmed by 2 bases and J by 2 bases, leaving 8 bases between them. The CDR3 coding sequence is TGTGCCAGCAGCTTATCCTCTTCCACAGATACGCAGTATTTT. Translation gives CASSLSSSTDTQYF.

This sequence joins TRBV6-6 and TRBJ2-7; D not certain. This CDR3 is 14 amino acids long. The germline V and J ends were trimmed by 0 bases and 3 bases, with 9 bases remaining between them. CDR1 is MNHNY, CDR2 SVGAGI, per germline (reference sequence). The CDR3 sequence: CASSYSRPHYEQYF. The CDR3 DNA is TGTGCCAGCAGTTACTCTCGCCCACACTACGAGCAGTACTTC.

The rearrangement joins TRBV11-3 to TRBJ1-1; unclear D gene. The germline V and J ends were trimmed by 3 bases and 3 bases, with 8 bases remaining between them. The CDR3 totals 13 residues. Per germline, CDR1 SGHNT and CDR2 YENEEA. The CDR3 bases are TGTGCCAGCAGCTTGTCCGGTTACACTGAAGCTTTCTTT. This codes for CASSLSGYTEAFF.

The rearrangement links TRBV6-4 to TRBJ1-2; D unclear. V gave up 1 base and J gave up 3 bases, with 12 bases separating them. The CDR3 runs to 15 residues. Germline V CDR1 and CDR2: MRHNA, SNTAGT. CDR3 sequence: CASSDWYRPDYGYTF. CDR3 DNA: TGTGCCAGCAGTGACTGGTACAGACCTGACTATGGCTACACCTTC.

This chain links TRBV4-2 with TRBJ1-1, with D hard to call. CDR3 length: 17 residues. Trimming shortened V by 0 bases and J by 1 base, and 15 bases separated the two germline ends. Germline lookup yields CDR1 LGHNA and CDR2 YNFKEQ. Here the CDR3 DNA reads TGTGCCAGCAGCCAAGATATCGGTTCGGCAGGGAACACTGAAGCTTTCTTT. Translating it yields CASSQDIGSAGNTEAFF.

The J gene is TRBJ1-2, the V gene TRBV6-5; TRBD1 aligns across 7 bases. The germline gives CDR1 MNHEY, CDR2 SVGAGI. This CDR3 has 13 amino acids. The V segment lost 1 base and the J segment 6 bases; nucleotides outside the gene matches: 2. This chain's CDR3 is CASSYYDRDGYTF. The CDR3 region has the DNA TGTGCCAGCAGTTACTACGACAGGGATGGCTACACCTTC.

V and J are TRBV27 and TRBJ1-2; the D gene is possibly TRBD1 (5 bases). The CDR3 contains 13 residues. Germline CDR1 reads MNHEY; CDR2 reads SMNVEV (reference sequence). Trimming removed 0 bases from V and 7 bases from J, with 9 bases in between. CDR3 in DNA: TGTGCCAGCAGTTTATCAGGGGACTCTGGCTACACCTTC. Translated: CASSLSGDSGYTF.

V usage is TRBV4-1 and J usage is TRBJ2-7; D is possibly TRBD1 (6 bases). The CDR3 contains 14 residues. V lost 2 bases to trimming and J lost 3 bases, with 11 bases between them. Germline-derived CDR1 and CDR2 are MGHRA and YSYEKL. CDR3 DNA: TGCGCCAGCAGCCAACTACAGGGAAGCTACGAGCAGTACTTC. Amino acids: CASSQLQGSYEQYF.

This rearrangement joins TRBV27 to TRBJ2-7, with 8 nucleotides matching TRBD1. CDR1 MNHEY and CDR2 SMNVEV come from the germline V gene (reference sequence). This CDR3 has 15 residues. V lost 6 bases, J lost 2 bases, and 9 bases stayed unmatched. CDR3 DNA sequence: TGTGCCAGCAGATCCGGACAGGGAAACACCTACGAGCAGTACTTC. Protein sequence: CASRSGQGNTYEQYF.

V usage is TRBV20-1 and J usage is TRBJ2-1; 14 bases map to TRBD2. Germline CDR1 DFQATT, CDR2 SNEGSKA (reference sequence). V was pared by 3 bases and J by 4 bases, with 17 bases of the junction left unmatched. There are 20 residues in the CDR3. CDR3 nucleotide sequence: TGCAGTGCTAGTCCCCCACGGAGACTAGCGGGAGGGTTACCGTACAATGAGCAGTTCTTC. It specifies CSASPPRRLAGGLPYNEQFF.

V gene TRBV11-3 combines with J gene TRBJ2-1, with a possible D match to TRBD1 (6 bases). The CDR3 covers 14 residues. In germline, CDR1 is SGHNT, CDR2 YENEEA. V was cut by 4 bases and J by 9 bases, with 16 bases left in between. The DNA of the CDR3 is TGTGCCAGCAGCTCCCATCCCAGGGGAAGTGAGCAGTTCTTC. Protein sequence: CASSSHPRGSEQFF. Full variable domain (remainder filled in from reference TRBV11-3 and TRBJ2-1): EAGVVQSPRYKIIEKKQPVAFWCNPISGHNTLYWYLQNLGQGPELLIRYENEEAVDDSQLPKDRFSAERLKGVDSTLKIQPAELGDSAVYLCASSSHPRGSEQFFGPGTRLTVL.

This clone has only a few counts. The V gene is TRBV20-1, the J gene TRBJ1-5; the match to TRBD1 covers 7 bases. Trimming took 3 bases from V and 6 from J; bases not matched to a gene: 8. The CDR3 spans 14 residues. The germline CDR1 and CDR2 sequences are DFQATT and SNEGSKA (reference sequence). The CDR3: CSASRGGSGQPQHF. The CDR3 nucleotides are TGCAGTGCTAGTAGAGGGGGCAGCGGTCAGCCCCAGCATTTT.

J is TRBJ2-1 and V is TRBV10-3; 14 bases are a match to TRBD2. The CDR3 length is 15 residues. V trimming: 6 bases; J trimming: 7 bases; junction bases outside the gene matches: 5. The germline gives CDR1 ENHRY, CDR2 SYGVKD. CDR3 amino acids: CAISYRTSGGNEQFF. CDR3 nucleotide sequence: TGTGCCATCAGCTATAGGACTAGCGGGGGGAATGAGCAGTTCTTC.

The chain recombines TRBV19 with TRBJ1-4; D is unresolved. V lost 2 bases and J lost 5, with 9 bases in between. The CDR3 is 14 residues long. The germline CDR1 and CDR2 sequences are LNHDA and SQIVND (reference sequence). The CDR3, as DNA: TGTGCCAGTAGTATAATATCGGTCAATGAAAAACTGTTTTTT. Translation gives CASSIISVNEKLFF. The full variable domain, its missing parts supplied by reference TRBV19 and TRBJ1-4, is DGGITQSPKYLFRKEGQNVTLSCEQNLNHDAMYWYRQDPGQGLRLIYYSQIVNDFQKGDIAEGYSVSREKKESFPLTVTSAQKNPTAFYLCASSIISVNEKLFFGSGTQLSVL.

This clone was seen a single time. Here the CDR3 reads CASSVVSAGELFF. In DNA, the CDR3 is TGTGCCAGCAGCGTAGTGAGCGCCGGGGAGCTGTTTTTT. The V and J genes are TRBV9 and TRBJ2-2; D is uncertain. Trimming took off 0 bases at V and 6 bases at J, with 6 bases between the two ends. The CDR3 has 13 amino acids. In germline, CDR1 is SGDLS, CDR2 YYNGEE.

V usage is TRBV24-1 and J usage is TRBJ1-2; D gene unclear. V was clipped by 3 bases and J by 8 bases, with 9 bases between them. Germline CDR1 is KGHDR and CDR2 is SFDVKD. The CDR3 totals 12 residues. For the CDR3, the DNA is TGTGCCACCAGTGATACGTATCGGGGCTACACCTTC. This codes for CATSDTYRGYTF.

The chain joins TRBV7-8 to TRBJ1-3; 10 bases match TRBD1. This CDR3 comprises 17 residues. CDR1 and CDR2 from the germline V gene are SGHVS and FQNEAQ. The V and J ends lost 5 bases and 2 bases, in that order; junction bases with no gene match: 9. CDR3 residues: CASSPRQGAVTGNTIYF. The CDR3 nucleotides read TGTGCCAGCAGCCCTCGACAGGGGGCTGTCACTGGAAACACCATATATTTT.

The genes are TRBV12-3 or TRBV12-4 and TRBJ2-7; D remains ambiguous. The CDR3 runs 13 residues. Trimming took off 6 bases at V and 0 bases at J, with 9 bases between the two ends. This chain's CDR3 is CASSSDSSYEQYF. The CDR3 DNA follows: TGTGCCAGCAGCTCCGATAGCTCCTACGAGCAGTACTTC.